One sample yielded the 27 T cell receptor beta chains listed below, sequenced in a study of cytomegalovirus exposure and HLA in healthy donors. Primers: 60 Vbeta forward and 13 Jbeta reverse. Clones were sequenced by immunoSEQ multiplex PCR, and TCRdb holds only the in-frame ones, with some missing. The sample yields 20,000 or so clones, of which the top ten take up 22%. What was sequenced was PBMCs. All receptors derive from a man between 60 and 70 years old in good health and CMV-seropositive.

V gene TRBV19 combines with J gene TRBJ1-2, with 7 bases fitting TRBD1. The V gene's germline CDR1 is LNHDA and CDR2 SQIVND (reference sequence). Trimming removed 3 bases from V and 5 bases from J; junction bases left unmatched: 3. CDR3 length: 13 amino acids. This CDR3 reads CASSMGRGYGYTF. The CDR3 DNA reads TGTGCCAGTAGTATGGGCAGGGGGTATGGCTACACCTTC.

This rearrangement joins TRBV9 to TRBJ2-3, with 13 bases aligning to TRBD2. Germline assignment: CDR1 SGDLS and CDR2 YYNGEE. Trimming removed 3 bases from V and 3 bases from J; junction bases left unmatched: 1. The CDR3 covers 15 residues. This CDR3 reads CASSATSGRTDTQYF. In nucleotides, the CDR3 is TGTGCCAGCAGCGCGACTAGCGGGAGGACAGATACGCAGTATTTT.

V usage is TRBV6-5 and J usage is TRBJ2-1; weak D call: TRBD2 (6 bases). Trimming took 2 bases from V and 9 from J, leaving 14 bases between them. This CDR3 contains 14 residues. Germline V CDR1 and CDR2: MNHEY, SVGAGI. For the CDR3, the DNA is TGTGCCAGCAGTTACACTGGAGGGCGCGGTGAGCAGTTCTTC. It specifies CASSYTGGRGEQFF.

The V call is TRBV29-1, the J call TRBJ2-2; D is unresolved. Trimming removed 3 bases at V and 1 base at J, with 6 bases between. Germline values: CDR1 SQVTM, CDR2 ANQGSEA. The CDR3 is made up of 13 amino acids. The CDR3: CSVDPGNTGELFF. The DNA for the CDR3 is TGCAGCGTTGATCCGGGGAACACCGGGGAGCTGTTTTTT.

The chain recombines TRBV15 with TRBJ1-4; TRBD1 matches at 7 bases. CDR1 and CDR2 from the germline V gene are LNHNV and YYDKDF (reference sequence). The J segment lost 8 bases and the V segment lost 1 base, leaving 10 bases of the junction unmatched. The CDR3 totals 16 residues. In nucleotides, the CDR3 is TGTGCCACCAGCAGAGGGGATGGACAGGAGAGGGAAAAACTGTTTTTT. It is translated as CATSRGDGQEREKLFF.

The V and J genes are TRBV19 and TRBJ2-2; TRBD2 aligns across 8 bases. Germline trimming cut 1 base from V and 5 bases from J; bases unmatched to any gene: 3. CDR1 and CDR2 (germline): LNHDA, SQIVND (reference sequence). This CDR3 contains 15 residues. The CDR3 loop reads CASSIGGGRTGELFF. The CDR3 DNA follows: TGTGCCAGTAGTATAGGCGGCGGGAGGACCGGGGAGCTGTTTTTT.

This CDR3 is CAIAGSGRSYEQYF. CDR3 DNA: TGTGCCATCGCAGGGAGCGGGAGGTCCTACGAGCAGTACTTC. The chain uses TRBV10-3 and TRBJ2-7; the match to TRBD2 covers 9 bases. Trimming removed 8 bases from V and 1 base from J; junction bases left unmatched: 6. CDR1 and CDR2 (germline): ENHRY, SYGVKD. The CDR3 consists of 14 residues.

The V and J genes are TRBV6-6 and TRBJ1-2, with 9 bases matching TRBD1. V was pared by 5 bases and J by 6 bases, with 7 bases of the junction left unmatched. CDR1 and CDR2 (germline): MNHNY, SVGAGI (reference sequence). CDR3 length equals 14 residues. The DNA for the CDR3 is TGTGCCAGCAGTACGACGGACAGGGGACATGGCTACACCTTC. This sequence encodes CASSTTDRGHGYTF.

This chain joins TRBV29-1 and TRBJ2-1, with D maybe TRBD1 (6 bases). Looked up from germline, CDR1 is SQVTM and CDR2 is ANQGSEA. The CDR3 runs 12 residues. V lost 5 bases, J lost 8 bases, and 13 bases lay in between. The CDR3 sequence: CSVYGGKYEQFF. CDR3 bases: TGCAGCGTTTATGGGGGCAAATATGAGCAGTTCTTC.

This rearrangement joins TRBV18 to TRBJ2-1; D is unclear. The CDR3 runs 13 residues. In germline, CDR1 is KGHSH, CDR2 LQKENI. Trimming removed 3 bases at V and 0 bases at J, with 3 bases between. CDR3 sequence (DNA): TGTGCCAGCTCACCTAGCTCCTACAATGAGCAGTTCTTC. This codes for CASSPSSYNEQFF.

The chain recombines TRBV11-2 with TRBJ2-1, with 9 bases matching TRBD2. Germline V lookup: CDR1 SGHAT, CDR2 FQNNGV. The CDR3 covers 14 residues. After removal of 7 bases from V and 7 bases from J, the junction contained 8 bases not matched to a gene. The chain's CDR3 is CASNSAGGPNEQFF. The CDR3, as DNA: TGTGCCAGCAATTCGGCGGGAGGGCCTAATGAGCAGTTCTTC.

The chain links TRBV27 to TRBJ2-7; no firm D call. The germline V and J ends were trimmed by 6 bases and 0 bases, with 9 bases remaining between them. CDR1 is MNHEY, CDR2 SMNVEV, per germline (reference sequence). The CDR3 is 13 residues long. The CDR3: CASRAVASYEQYF. The CDR3 DNA reads as TGTGCCAGCAGGGCCGTCGCCTCCTACGAGCAGTACTTC.

The chain combines TRBV5-1 with TRBJ2-6; 8 positions match TRBD1. V dropped 4 bases and J dropped 2; count of bases not matched to a gene: 2. CDR1 and CDR2 (germline): SGHRS, YFSETQ. The CDR3 has 15 residues. The CDR3 sequence is CASSPDRAGANVLTF. The CDR3 DNA is TGCGCCAGCAGCCCGGACAGGGCTGGGGCCAACGTCCTGACTTTC.

The chain combines TRBV6-1 with TRBJ1-1; no reliable D call. This CDR3 region has 13 residues. Trimming removed 6 bases at V and 6 bases at J, with 14 bases between. Germline V gene data show CDR1 as MNHNS and CDR2 as SASEGT. The CDR3: CASRRTGSPEAFF. The CDR3 DNA follows: TGTGCCAGCAGGCGGACTGGCTCTCCTGAAGCTTTCTTT.

The chain couples TRBV9 to TRBJ2-7, with 9 bases that match TRBD2. After removal of 4 bases from V and 5 bases from J, the junction contained 10 bases not matched to a gene. The CDR3 totals 15 residues. Germline assignment: CDR1 SGDLS and CDR2 YYNGEE. CDR3 sequence reads: CASSSWVAGVHEQYF. The CDR3 DNA is TGTGCCAGCAGCTCCTGGGTAGCGGGAGTCCACGAGCAGTACTTC.

The chain recombines TRBV9 with TRBJ2-4; D may be TRBD2 (6 bases). Germline CDR1 SGDLS, CDR2 YYNGEE. The V and J ends lost 3 bases and 9 bases respectively, with 13 bases between them. The CDR3 has 13 residues. The CDR3 loop is CASSEGTLGIQYF. CDR3 nucleotide sequence: TGTGCCAGCAGCGAGGGGACTCTTGGCATTCAGTACTTC.

V is TRBV27 and J is TRBJ2-2, with 7 nucleotides matching TRBD1. The junction had 13 bases not matched to a gene; V was cut back by 6 bases and J by 6 bases. There are 16 residues in the CDR3. Germline V gene data show CDR1 as MNHEY and CDR2 as SMNVEV (reference sequence). CDR3 in amino acids: CASRPRTGGAAGELFF. DNA of the CDR3: TGTGCCAGCAGGCCCCGGACAGGTGGGGCCGCCGGGGAGCTGTTTTTT.

V gene TRBV7-9 combines with J gene TRBJ2-2; D unclear. V dropped 2 bases and J dropped 6 bases, with 7 bases sitting between them. This CDR3 has 13 residues. CDR1 and CDR2 from the germline V gene are SEHNR and FQNEAQ (reference sequence). The chain's CDR3 is CASSLIQSGELFF. CDR3 nucleotides: TGTGCCAGCAGCTTAATTCAGTCCGGGGAGCTGTTTTTT.

The J gene is TRBJ2-2, the V gene TRBV6-6; no clear D gene. With 6 bases removed from V and 4 bases from J, the gap between germline ends came to 9 bases. This CDR3 region has 13 residues. CDR1 is MNHNY, CDR2 SVGAGI, per germline (reference sequence). In nucleotides, the CDR3 is TGTGCCAGCAGACTCATAGCCACCGGGGAGCTGTTTTTT. Translating gives CASRLIATGELFF.

The chain is built from TRBV5-1 and TRBJ2-5, with TRBD2 matching over 10 bases. The V gene's germline CDR1 is SGHRS and CDR2 YFSETQ. This CDR3 contains 15 residues. Germline trimming cut 3 bases from V and 3 bases from J; bases unmatched to any gene: 5. The CDR3 region has the DNA TGCGCCAGCAGCTCAGGGACTAGCGAAAAAGAGACCCAGTACTTC. Translating it yields CASSSGTSEKETQYF. Complete variable domain (other parts from reference TRBV5-1 and TRBJ2-5): KAGVTQTPRYLIKTRGQQVTLSCSPISGHRSVSWYQQTPGQGLQFLFEYFSETQRNKGNFPGRFSGRQFSNSRSEMNVSTLELGDSALYLCASSSGTSEKETQYFGPGTRLLVL.

J is TRBJ1-2 and V is TRBV6-6, with 8 bases identical to TRBD1. This CDR3 is built from 12 residues. CDR1 and CDR2 from the germline V gene are MNHNY and SVGAGI (reference sequence). After removal of 0 bases from V and 12 bases from J, the junction contained 3 bases not matched to a gene. CDR3 in amino acids: CASSYSTGDHTF. DNA of the CDR3: TGTGCCAGCAGTTACTCGACAGGGGATCACACCTTC.

The rearrangement links TRBV7-9 to TRBJ2-3; the match to TRBD2 covers 7 bases. Germline CDR1 is SEHNR and CDR2 is FQNEAQ (reference sequence). The V gene end was trimmed by 5 bases and the J gene end by 6 bases; junction bases not matched to a gene: 8. CDR3 length: 14 residues. CDR3 coding DNA: TGTGCCAGCAGCCTACCGAGCGGGAAGGATACGCAGTATTTT. Protein product: CASSLPSGKDTQYF. The full variable domain, with the rest looked up from reference TRBV7-9 and TRBJ2-3, is DTGVSQNPRHKITKRGQNVTFRCDPISEHNRLYWYRQTLGQGPEFLTYFQNEAQLEKSRLLSDRFSAERPKGSFSTLEIQRTEQGDSAMYLCASSLPSGKDTQYFGPGTRLTVL.

This chain joins TRBV5-1 and TRBJ1-1; TRBD1 agrees at 7 bases. J was trimmed by 5 bases and V by 2 bases; bases with no gene match: 6. Germline CDR1 SGHRS, CDR2 YFSETQ. This CDR3 region has 14 residues. CDR3 bases: TGCGCCAGCAGCTTTTCGACAGGGCAAACTGAAGCTTTCTTT. It yields the protein CASSFSTGQTEAFF. Looking up the rest from reference TRBV5-1 and TRBJ1-1 gives the full variable domain: KAGVTQTPRYLIKTRGQQVTLSCSPISGHRSVSWYQQTPGQGLQFLFEYFSETQRNKGNFPGRFSGRQFSNSRSEMNVSTLELGDSALYLCASSFSTGQTEAFFGQGTRLTVV.

The chain links TRBV15 to TRBJ1-5; D not resolved. The CDR3 length is 12 residues. V lost 6 bases and J lost 9, with 12 bases in between. The germline gives CDR1 LNHNV, CDR2 YYDKDF (reference sequence). The CDR3 sequence is CATSDTWRPQHF. CDR3 DNA sequence: TGTGCCACCAGTGATACTTGGAGGCCCCAGCATTTT. The full variable domain, completed using reference TRBV15 and TRBJ1-5, is DAMVIQNPRYQVTQFGKPVTLSCSQTLNHNVMYWYQQKSSQAPKLLFHYYDKDFNNEADTPDNFQSRRPNTSFCFLDIRSPGLGDTAMYLCATSDTWRPQHFGDGTRLSIL.

V and J are TRBV29-1 and TRBJ2-3; TRBD2 matches at 11 bases. This CDR3 has 15 amino acids. Germline V gene lookup returns CDR1 SQVTM and CDR2 ANQGSEA. V gave up 7 bases and J gave up 4 bases; unmatched junction bases: 10. The CDR3 DNA reads TGCAGCGACCTTGGACTAGCGGGTTCGGCAGATACGCAGTATTTT. This sequence encodes CSDLGLAGSADTQYF.

The gene calls are TRBV4-2 and TRBJ2-6, with 11 nucleotides matching TRBD2. The CDR3 is 19 amino acids. V was pared by 0 bases and J by 3 bases, with 7 bases of the junction left unmatched. The germline V gene encodes CDR1 LGHNA and CDR2 YNFKEQ. CDR3 coding DNA: TGTGCCAGCAGCCAAGATCGGTACCTAGCGGGAGGTGGGGCCAACGTCCTGACTTTC. Its protein is CASSQDRYLAGGGANVLTF.

The chain has TRBV9 and TRBJ2-7; 7 nucleotides match TRBD1. Germline CDR1 reads SGDLS; CDR2 reads YYNGEE. This CDR3 has 14 amino acids. V dropped 4 bases and J dropped 2; count of bases not matched to a gene: 6. CDR3 residues: CASSPGTDTYEQYF. The CDR3 DNA follows: TGTGCCAGCAGCCCTGGGACAGATACCTACGAGCAGTACTTC.